The 22 T cell receptor beta chains listed next were all sequenced from one sample in a study of T-cell reconstitution after alpha-beta-depleted transplantation in children. Unique molecular identifiers were used in preparing the TCRbeta library. TCRdb reanalysed the PCR reads using MiXCR and keeps one entry per CDR3 protein. The table includes approximately 150,000 distinct CDR3 sequences, 8% to 10% detected once. The sequences come from PBMCs, mostly from graft donor cells, collected 180 days after TCRalphabeta/CD19-depleted stem cell transplant. These receptors originate from a female patient between 2 and 15 years old who had a stem cell transplant for congenital amegakaryocytic thrombocytopenia, so the T cells may come from the graft donor.

This CDR3 reads CSAGRQPNQPQHF. The CDR3 bases are TGCAGTGCCGGTAGGCAGCCAAATCAGCCCCAGCATTTT. The chain links TRBV20-1 to TRBJ1-5, with D hard to call. Germline-derived CDR1 and CDR2 are DFQATT and SNEGSKA (reference sequence). The CDR3 consists of 13 residues. The germline V and J ends were trimmed by 6 bases and 4 bases, with 13 bases remaining between them.

Many counts were recorded for this clonotype. V is TRBV19 and J is TRBJ2-7; possibly TRBD1 for D (6 bases). There are 14 residues in the CDR3. Germline V CDR1 and CDR2: LNHDA, SQIVND (reference sequence). With 3 bases removed from V and 3 bases from J, the gap between germline ends came to 12 bases. The CDR3 spells CASSMGAHYYEQYF. In DNA, the CDR3 is TGTGCCAGTAGTATGGGGGCCCACTACTACGAGCAGTACTTC. The full variable domain, rest sourced from reference TRBV19 and TRBJ2-7, is DGGITQSPKYLFRKEGQNVTLSCEQNLNHDAMYWYRQDPGQGLRLIYYSQIVNDFQKGDIAEGYSVSREKKESFPLTVTSAQKNPTAFYLCASSMGAHYYEQYFGPGTRLTVT.

This clonotype was picked up many times. This rearrangement joins TRBV19 to TRBJ2-7; 7 bases align to TRBD1. Per germline, CDR1 LNHDA and CDR2 SQIVND (reference sequence). V lost 9 bases and J lost 6; bases outside the gene matches: 11. The CDR3 totals 13 residues. CDR3 sequence reads: CASRGQLRSEQYF. CDR3 bases: TGTGCCAGCAGGGGACAGTTGCGCAGCGAGCAGTACTTC.

This clonotype came up many times. The gene calls are TRBV12-3 or TRBV12-4 and TRBJ2-1; 7 bases are a match to TRBD1. V was clipped by 6 bases and J by 3 bases; unmatched bases: 8. This CDR3 comprises 15 residues. For the CDR3, the DNA is TGTGCCAGCAGGACCCACCGGGACAGCTACAATGAGCAGTTCTTC. Its protein is CASRTHRDSYNEQFF.

The genes are TRBV6-1 and TRBJ2-3, with TRBD1 matching over 8 bases. CDR3 length equals 14 residues. Trimming cost V 4 bases and J 4 bases; bases outside gene matches: 4. The germline V gene has CDR1 MNHNS and CDR2 SASEGT. CDR3 sequence (DNA): TGTGCCAGCAGTGTGGACAGGGCCTCAGATACGCAGTATTTT. Its translation: CASSVDRASDTQYF.

This clonotype was recorded at least ten times. The rearrangement links TRBV7-2 to TRBJ2-5; D is possibly TRBD1 (6 bases). V was cut by 7 bases and J by 4 bases, with 13 bases left in between. The CDR3 runs 13 residues. The germline V gene encodes CDR1 SGHTA and CDR2 FQGNSA. In DNA form, the CDR3 reads TGTGCCAGCACTTACAGGGTCCCAGAGACCCAGTACTTC. As protein: CASTYRVPETQYF.

This clonotype was detected many times. This sequence joins TRBV29-1 and TRBJ2-1, with 10 bases lining up with TRBD2. This CDR3 is 16 amino acids long. V shed 4 bases, J shed 9 bases, and the junction held 15 bases outside the gene matches. Germline V CDR1 and CDR2: SQVTM, ANQGSEA. CDR3 nucleotide sequence: TGCAGCGTTGTCCCTAGCGGGAGACGCCCATTTGGTGAGCAGTTCTTC. Residues: CSVVPSGRRPFGEQFF.

In the case of this clonotype: One base away lies a much larger clone, so this may be a sequencing read error. The chain uses TRBV5-1 and TRBJ2-7; 8 nucleotides agree with TRBD2. CDR3 length: 16 amino acids. V shed 7 bases and J 0 bases; nucleotides not matched to a gene: 12. In germline, CDR1 is SGHRS, CDR2 YFSETQ. CDR3 sequence: CASGDSGTGSSYEQYF. Here the CDR3 DNA reads TGCGCCAGCGGGGATAGCGGGACCGGGAGCTCCTACGAGCAGTACTTC.

Concerning this clonotype: Possible read error: a much larger clone is one base away. The chain uses TRBV20-1 and TRBJ2-7; D is unresolved. Deletions cut 3 bases from V and 7 bases from J, with 16 bases between. This CDR3 region has 13 residues. The germline V gene has CDR1 DFQATT and CDR2 SNEGSKA (reference sequence). CDR3 residues: CSASIARNREQYF. In DNA form, the CDR3 reads TGCAGTGCTAGTATCGCCCGGAACAGAGAGCAGTACTTC.

This clonotype appeared many times. J is TRBJ2-6 and V is TRBV5-6, with TRBD2 matching over 13 bases. This CDR3 spans 21 amino acids. Germline V lookup: CDR1 SGHDT, CDR2 YYEEEE. Unmatched junction bases numbered 9, after V lost 0 bases and J lost 0 bases. For the CDR3, the DNA is TGTGCCAGCAGCTTGGGTTTCGGACTAGCGGGAGACCCCTCTGGGGCCAACGTCCTGACTTTC. It translates to CASSLGFGLAGDPSGANVLTF. The full variable domain, completed using reference TRBV5-6 and TRBJ2-6, is DAGVTQSPTHLIKTRGQQVTLRCSPKSGHDTVSWYQQALGQGPQFIFQYYEEEERQRGNFPDRFSGHQFPNYSSELNVNALLLGDSALYLCASSLGFGLAGDPSGANVLTFGAGSRLTVL.

Details on this clonotype: A read error may be the cause here, since a much bigger clone is one base away. This sequence joins TRBV15 and TRBJ2-7; a possible D gene is TRBD1 (6 bases). Germline CDR1 is LNHNV and CDR2 is YYDKDF (reference sequence). The CDR3 length is 14 residues. CDR3 in DNA: TGTGCCACCAGCAGCGGACAGAGCCTCTACGACCAGTACTTC. Protein product: CATSSGQSLYDQYF.

As regards this clonotype: A much bigger clone sits one base away, suggesting this may be a read error. The chain joins TRBV3-1 to TRBJ2-1, with D tentatively TRBD1 (5 bases). Trimming took off 7 bases at V and 16 bases at J, with 11 bases between the two ends. Germline V gives CDR1 LGHDT, CDR2 YNNKEL (reference sequence). CDR3 size: 9 residues. The DNA of the CDR3 is TGTGCCAGCACGACAGTGCATTTCTTC. This codes for CASTTVHFF.

Comments on this clonotype: A much bigger clone sits one base away, suggesting this may be a read error. This chain joins TRBV20-1 and TRBJ2-7, with 12 bases matching TRBD2. The V gene end was trimmed by 6 bases and the J gene end by 3 bases; junction bases not matched to a gene: 9. Germline V gene data show CDR1 as DFQATT and CDR2 as SNEGSKA (reference sequence). This CDR3 spans 15 amino acids. CDR3 bases: TGCAGTGCGACCCCGGGACTAGCGGGCTTCTACGAGCAGTACTTC. Protein product: CSATPGLAGFYEQYF.

This clonotype was detected ten times or more. The rearrangement joins TRBV20-1 to TRBJ2-1; maybe TRBD2 (7 bases). Germline loops: CDR1 DFQATT, CDR2 SNEGSKA (reference sequence). V was shortened by 2 bases and J by 8 bases, with 16 bases between the two germline ends. This CDR3 has 14 residues. In nucleotides, the CDR3 is TGCAGTGCTAGAAGGGTGGGGGGGCCCCATGAGCAGTTCTTC. This codes for CSARRVGGPHEQFF.

The V and J genes are TRBV12-3 or TRBV12-4 and TRBJ1-6; maybe TRBD1 (6 bases). The CDR3 consists of 13 residues. V was trimmed by 2 bases and J by 9 bases, leaving 8 bases between them. This CDR3 is CASSLTDSSPLHF. In nucleotides, the CDR3 is TGTGCCAGCAGTTTAACGGACAGTTCACCCCTCCACTTT.

The table lists this clonotype with a few counts. A much larger clone is a single base away; this may be a read error. This rearrangement joins TRBV28 to TRBJ2-6; the match to TRBD1 covers 8 bases. CDR3 length equals 18 residues. Germline CDR1 MDHEN, CDR2 SYDVKM. CDR3 sequence reads: CASSPGGQVSSGANGLTF. Here the CDR3 DNA reads TGTGCCAGCAGCCCCGGGGGACAGGTTTCCTCTGGGGCCAACGGCCTGACTTTC.

This clonotype was counted many times. The V and J genes are TRBV5-1 and TRBJ2-7; 7 nucleotides match TRBD1. There are 15 residues in the CDR3. CDR1 and CDR2 (germline): SGHRS, YFSETQ. The V gene end was trimmed by 4 bases and the J gene end by 0 bases; junction bases not matched to a gene: 7. The CDR3 sequence: CASSGTGVSSYEQYF. Written as DNA, the CDR3 is TGCGCCAGCAGCGGTACAGGGGTTAGCTCCTACGAGCAGTACTTC.

This clonotype was counted at least ten times. J is TRBJ1-2 and V is TRBV12-3 or TRBV12-4; the D gene is possibly TRBD1 (6 bases). Trimming took 7 bases from V and 3 from J, leaving 12 bases between them. The CDR3 covers 13 residues. CDR3: CASIVQGYYGYTF. The CDR3 DNA is TGTGCCAGCATCGTACAGGGCTACTATGGCTACACCTTC.

This clonotype was observed at least ten times. The gene calls are TRBV6-1 and TRBJ2-5; TRBD2 aligns across 15 bases. The germline V gene encodes CDR1 MNHNS and CDR2 SASEGT. The trim removed 6 bases at V and 4 bases at J, leaving 9 bases unmatched. There are 17 residues in the CDR3. Here the CDR3 reads CASRRTSGRASPETQYF. In DNA, the CDR3 is TGTGCCAGCAGGAGGACTAGCGGGAGGGCATCCCCAGAGACCCAGTACTTC.

The chain is built from TRBV4-2 and TRBJ1-1; unclear D gene. V shed 0 bases and J shed 0 bases, with 17 bases lying between them. CDR3 length: 18 residues. CDR1 is LGHNA and CDR2 is YNFKEQ in the germline V gene. CDR3 residues: CASSQDPIVMGMNTEAFF. The CDR3 DNA is TGTGCCAGCAGCCAAGACCCCATCGTTATGGGGATGAACACTGAAGCTTTCTTT.

This clonotype was observed a handful of times. The chain recombines TRBV12-3 or TRBV12-4 with TRBJ1-6; D is uncertain. V dropped 5 bases and J dropped 10 bases, with 9 bases sitting between them. CDR3 length: 12 residues. The CDR3 sequence is CASSTRHSPLHF. DNA of the CDR3: TGTGCCAGCAGTACCCGTCACTCACCCCTCCACTTT.

The sample holds many counts of this clonotype. The chain links TRBV3-1 to TRBJ1-1; no clear D gene. The V end was cut by 3 bases, the J end by 1 base, with 6 bases between. This CDR3 comprises 13 residues. Looked up from germline, CDR1 is LGHDT and CDR2 is YNNKEL (reference sequence). CDR3 sequence reads: CASSQAWNTEAFF. CDR3 DNA sequence: TGTGCCAGCAGCCAGGCGTGGAACACTGAAGCTTTCTTT.